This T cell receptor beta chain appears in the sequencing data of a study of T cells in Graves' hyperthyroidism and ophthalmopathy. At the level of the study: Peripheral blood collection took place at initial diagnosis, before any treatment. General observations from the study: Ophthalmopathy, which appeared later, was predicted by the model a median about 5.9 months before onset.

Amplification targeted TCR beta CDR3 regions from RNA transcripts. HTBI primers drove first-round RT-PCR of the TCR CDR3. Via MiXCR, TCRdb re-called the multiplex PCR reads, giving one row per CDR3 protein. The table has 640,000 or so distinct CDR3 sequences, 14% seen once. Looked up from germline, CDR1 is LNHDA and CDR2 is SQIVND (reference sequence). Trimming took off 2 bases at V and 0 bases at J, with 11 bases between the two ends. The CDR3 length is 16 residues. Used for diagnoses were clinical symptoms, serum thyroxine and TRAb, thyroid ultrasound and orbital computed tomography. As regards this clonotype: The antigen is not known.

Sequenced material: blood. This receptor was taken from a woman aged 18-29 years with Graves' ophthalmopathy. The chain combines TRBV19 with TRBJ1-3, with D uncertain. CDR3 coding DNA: TGTGCCAGTAGTATACTTCTAACTAGCTCTGGAAACACCATATATTTT. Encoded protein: CASSILLTSSGNTIYF.